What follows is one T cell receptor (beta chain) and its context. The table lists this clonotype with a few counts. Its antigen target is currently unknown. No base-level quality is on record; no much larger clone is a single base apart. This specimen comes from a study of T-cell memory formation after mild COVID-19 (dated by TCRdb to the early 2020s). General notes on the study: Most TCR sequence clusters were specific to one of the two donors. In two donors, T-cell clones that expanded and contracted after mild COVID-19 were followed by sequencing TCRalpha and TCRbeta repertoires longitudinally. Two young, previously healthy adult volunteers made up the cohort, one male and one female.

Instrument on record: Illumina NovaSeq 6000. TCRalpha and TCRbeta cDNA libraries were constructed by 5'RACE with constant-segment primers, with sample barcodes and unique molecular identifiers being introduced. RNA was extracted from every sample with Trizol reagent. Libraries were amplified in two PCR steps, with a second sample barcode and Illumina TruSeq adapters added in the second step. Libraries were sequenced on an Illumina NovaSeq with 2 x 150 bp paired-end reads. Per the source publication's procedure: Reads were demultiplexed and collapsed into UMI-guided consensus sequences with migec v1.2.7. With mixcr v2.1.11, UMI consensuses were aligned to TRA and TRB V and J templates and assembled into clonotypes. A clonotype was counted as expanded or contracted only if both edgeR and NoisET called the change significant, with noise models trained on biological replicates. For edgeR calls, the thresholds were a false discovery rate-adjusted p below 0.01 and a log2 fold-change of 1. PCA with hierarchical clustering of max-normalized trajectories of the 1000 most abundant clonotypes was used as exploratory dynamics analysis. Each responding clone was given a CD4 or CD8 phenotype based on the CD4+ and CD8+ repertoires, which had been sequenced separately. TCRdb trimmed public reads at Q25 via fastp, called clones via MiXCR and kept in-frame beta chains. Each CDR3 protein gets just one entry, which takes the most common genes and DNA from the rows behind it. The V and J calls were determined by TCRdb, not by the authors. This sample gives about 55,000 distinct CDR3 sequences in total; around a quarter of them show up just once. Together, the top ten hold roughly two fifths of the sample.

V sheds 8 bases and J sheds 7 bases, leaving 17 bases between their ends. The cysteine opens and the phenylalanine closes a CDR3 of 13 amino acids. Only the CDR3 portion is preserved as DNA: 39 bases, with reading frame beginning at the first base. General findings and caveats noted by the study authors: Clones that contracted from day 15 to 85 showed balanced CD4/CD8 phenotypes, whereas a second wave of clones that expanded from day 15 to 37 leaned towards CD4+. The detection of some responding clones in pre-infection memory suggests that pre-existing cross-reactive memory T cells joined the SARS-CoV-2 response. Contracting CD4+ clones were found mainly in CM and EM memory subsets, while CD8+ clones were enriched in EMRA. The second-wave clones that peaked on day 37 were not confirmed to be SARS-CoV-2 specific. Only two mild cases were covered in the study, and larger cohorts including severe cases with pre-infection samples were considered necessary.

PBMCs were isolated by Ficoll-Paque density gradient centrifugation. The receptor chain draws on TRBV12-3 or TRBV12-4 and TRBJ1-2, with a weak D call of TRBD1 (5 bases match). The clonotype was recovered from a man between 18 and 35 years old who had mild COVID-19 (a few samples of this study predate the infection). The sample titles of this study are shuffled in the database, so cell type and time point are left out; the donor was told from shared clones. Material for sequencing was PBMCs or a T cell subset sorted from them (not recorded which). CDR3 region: CASSNGGVGGYTF. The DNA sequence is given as TGTGCCAGCTCTAACGGGGGGGTAGGTGGCTACACCTTC.